The 12 T cell receptor beta chains in this list originate from one sample, sequenced in a study of regulatory T cells in long-lasting Graves disease. Time point here: newly diagnosed GD, antithyroid drugs for less than 3 months. Making the TCR library involved RNA that had been extracted from PBMCs. Arm-PCR of CDR3 regions and iRepertoire HTBI primers were the basis on which TCR beta libraries were built. TCRdb recomputed calls from the multiplex PCR reads with MiXCR, one row per CDR3 protein. The sample carries approximately 560,000 distinct CDR3 sequences, approximately 16% recorded once. These data also formed part of another study, on T cells in Graves' hyperthyroidism and ophthalmopathy.

The sample was peripheral blood mononuclear cells (PBMCs), taken at new diagnosis, from a patient treated with antithyroid drugs. The receptors originated from a man aged 18 to 29 with Graves disease.

This clonotype was observed many times. The V and J genes are TRBV12-3 or TRBV12-4 and TRBJ2-3; perhaps TRBD2 as D (6 bases). The CDR3 runs 13 residues. V lost 5 bases and J 3 bases, leaving 9 bases between the germline ends. For the CDR3, the DNA is TGTGCCAGCAGTCGGGGGAATACAGATACGCAGTATTTT. Protein sequence: CASSRGNTDTQYF.

There are a few counts of this clonotype. CDR3 in DNA: TGTGCCAGCAAATCGAACCCGGACAGGGTCGACGAGCAGTACTTC. Its translation: CASKSNPDRVDEQYF. J is TRBJ2-7 and V is TRBV2, with 8 bases matching TRBD1. Per the germline V gene, CDR1 is SNHLY and CDR2 is FYNNEI. V was pared by 7 bases and J by 5 bases, with 13 bases of the junction left unmatched. The CDR3 sequence is 15 residues long.

This clonotype showed up many times. This chain uses TRBV6-2 or TRBV6-3 with TRBJ2-5; 8 nucleotides match TRBD1. V shed 4 bases, J shed 5 bases, and the junction held 6 bases outside the gene matches. The CDR3 spans 14 residues. In germline, CDR1 is MNHEY, CDR2 SVGEGT. This CDR3 is CASSWGQAAETQYF. The CDR3 bases are TGTGCCAGCAGTTGGGGACAGGCTGCGGAGACCCAGTACTTC.

This clonotype has a handful of counts. The V gene is TRBV4-1, the J gene TRBJ1-2; tentative D call: TRBD1 (5 bases). This CDR3 has 14 amino acids. V shed 3 bases and J shed 5 bases, with 13 bases lying between them. Germline V CDR1 and CDR2: MGHRA, YSYEKL. The CDR3 loop reads CASSQVGTAYGYTF. The DNA of the CDR3 is TGCGCCAGCAGCCAGGTGGGGACGGCTTATGGCTACACCTTC.

The V and J genes are TRBV5-1 and TRBJ1-5, with a weak D call TRBD1 (6 bases). V was cut by 4 bases and J by 5 bases, with 13 bases left in between. Germline V lookup: CDR1 SGHRS, CDR2 YFSETQ. The CDR3 runs 14 residues. CDR3: CASSPDRPDQPQHF. The CDR3 coding sequence is TGCGCCAGCAGCCCTGACAGGCCGGATCAGCCCCAGCATTTT.

This clonotype has ten or more counts. This chain connects TRBV12-3 or TRBV12-4 to TRBJ2-2, with TRBD2 identical over 8 bases. The ends lost 5 bases at V and 2 bases at J; junction bases unmatched: 13. The CDR3 is 18 residues long. The CDR3 reads CASSTGLGWTLNTGELFF. The CDR3, as DNA: TGTGCCAGCAGTACGGGACTAGGATGGACCCTCAACACCGGGGAGCTGTTTTTT.

This chain uses TRBV20-1 with TRBJ1-4; possibly TRBD1 for D (6 bases). Trimming shortened V by 0 bases and J by 4 bases, and 12 bases separated the two germline ends. CDR1 is DFQATT and CDR2 is SNEGSKA in the germline V gene (reference sequence). The CDR3 runs to 15 residues. The CDR3 is CSARDSGAGNEKLFF. The CDR3 DNA follows: TGCAGTGCTAGAGATTCGGGGGCGGGTAATGAAAAACTGTTTTTT.

The chain joins TRBV2 to TRBJ2-5; TRBD2 aligns across 11 bases. The CDR3 covers 21 residues. The V gene end was trimmed by 6 bases and the J gene end by 2 bases; junction bases not matched to a gene: 23. Germline CDR1 and CDR2: SNHLY and FYNNEI. The CDR3 spells CASSRWDREPTSGTKQETQYF. The CDR3 DNA reads TGTGCCAGCAGCCGATGGGACAGGGAACCGACTAGCGGGACTAAACAAGAGACCCAGTACTTC.

Many counts were recorded for this clonotype. The chain's CDR3 is CASSFGWVNTEAFF. The CDR3 DNA sequence: TGTGCCAGCAGTTTCGGGTGGGTGAACACTGAAGCTTTCTTT. This rearrangement joins TRBV28 to TRBJ1-1; D remains ambiguous. V was clipped by 3 bases and J by 0 bases, with 8 bases between them. The CDR3 is 14 residues long. Germline V gene data show CDR1 as MDHEN and CDR2 as SYDVKM.

There are a few counts of this clonotype. The CDR3 DNA reads TGTGCCAGTAGTACCCTTGTACAGGGGAGCAATCAGCCCCAGCATTTT. Residues: CASSTLVQGSNQPQHF. The chain combines TRBV19 with TRBJ1-5; 7 bases line up with TRBD1. The germline V gene encodes CDR1 LNHDA and CDR2 SQIVND (reference sequence). The CDR3 is made up of 16 amino acids. The trim removed 4 bases at V and 1 base at J, leaving 7 bases unmatched.

This clonotype was picked up a small number of times. The chain has TRBV4-2 and TRBJ2-7; TRBD2 aligns across 11 bases. The CDR3 length is 18 residues. Germline V gene data show CDR1 as LGHNA and CDR2 as YNFKEQ. V dropped 0 bases and J dropped 2; count of bases not matched to a gene: 9. CDR3 in DNA: TGTGCCAGCAGCCAAGAACGGCCGGGACTAGCGGAGACCTACGAGCAGTACTTC. This sequence encodes CASSQERPGLAETYEQYF.

V and J are TRBV27 and TRBJ2-5; maybe TRBD1 (6 bases). With 5 bases removed from V and 1 base from J, the gap between germline ends came to 17 bases. CDR3 length: 16 residues. Germline CDR1 MNHEY, CDR2 SMNVEV (reference sequence). The CDR3 region has the DNA TGTGCCAGCAGTCCCGGGCCCTGGACAGTCCAAGAGACCCAGTACTTC. Translated: CASSPGPWTVQETQYF.